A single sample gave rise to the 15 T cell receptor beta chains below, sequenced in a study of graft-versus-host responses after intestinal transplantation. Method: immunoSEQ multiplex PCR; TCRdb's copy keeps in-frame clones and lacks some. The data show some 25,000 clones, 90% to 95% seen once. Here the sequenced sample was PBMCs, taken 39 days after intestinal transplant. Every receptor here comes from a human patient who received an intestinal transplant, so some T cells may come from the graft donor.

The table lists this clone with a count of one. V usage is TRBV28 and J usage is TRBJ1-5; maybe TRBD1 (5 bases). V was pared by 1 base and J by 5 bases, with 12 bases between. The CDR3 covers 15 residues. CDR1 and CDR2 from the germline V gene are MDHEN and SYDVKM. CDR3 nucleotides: TGTGCCAGCAGTTTATTGGGGGGACTCGATCAGCCCCAGCATTTT. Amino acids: CASSLLGGLDQPQHF.

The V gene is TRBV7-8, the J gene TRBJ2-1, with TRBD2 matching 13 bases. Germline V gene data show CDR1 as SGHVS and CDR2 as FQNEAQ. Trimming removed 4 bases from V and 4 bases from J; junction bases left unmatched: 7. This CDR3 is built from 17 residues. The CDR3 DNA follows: TGTGCCAGCAGCTGGACTAGCGGGAGCTACCCGTACAATGAGCAGTTCTTC. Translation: CASSWTSGSYPYNEQFF. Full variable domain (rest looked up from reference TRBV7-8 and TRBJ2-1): GAGVSQSPRYKVAKRGQDVALRCDPISGHVSLFWYQQALGQGPEFLTYFQNEAQLDKSGLPSDRFFAERPEGSVSTLKIQRTQQEDSAVYLCASSWTSGSYPYNEQFFGPGTRLTVL.

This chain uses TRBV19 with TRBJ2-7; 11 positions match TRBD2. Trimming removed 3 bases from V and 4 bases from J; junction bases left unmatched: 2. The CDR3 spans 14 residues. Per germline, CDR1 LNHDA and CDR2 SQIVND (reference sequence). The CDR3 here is CASSMTSGMYEQYF. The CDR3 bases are TGTGCCAGTAGTATGACTAGCGGGATGTACGAGCAGTACTTC.

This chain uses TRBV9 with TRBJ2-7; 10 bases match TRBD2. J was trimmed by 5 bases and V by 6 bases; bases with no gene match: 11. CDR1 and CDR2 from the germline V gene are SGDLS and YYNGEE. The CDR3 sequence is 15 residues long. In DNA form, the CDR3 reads TGTGCCAGCAACGTGGGGGGACTAGCGTTGGACGAGCAGTACTTC. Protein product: CASNVGGLALDEQYF.

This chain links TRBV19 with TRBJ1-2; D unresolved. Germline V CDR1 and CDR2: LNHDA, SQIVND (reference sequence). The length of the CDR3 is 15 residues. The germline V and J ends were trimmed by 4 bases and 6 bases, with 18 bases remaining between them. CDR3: CASSTRFTMWDGYTF. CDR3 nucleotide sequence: TGTGCCAGTAGTACCCGCTTTACGATGTGGGATGGCTACACCTTC.

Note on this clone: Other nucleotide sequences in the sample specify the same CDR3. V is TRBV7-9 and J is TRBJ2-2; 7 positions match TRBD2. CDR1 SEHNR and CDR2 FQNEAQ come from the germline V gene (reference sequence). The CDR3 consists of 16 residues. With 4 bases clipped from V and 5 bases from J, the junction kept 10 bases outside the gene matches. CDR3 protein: CASSSRTGGGTGELFF. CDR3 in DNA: TGTGCCAGCAGCTCTCGGACCGGGGGAGGGACCGGGGAGCTGTTTTTT.

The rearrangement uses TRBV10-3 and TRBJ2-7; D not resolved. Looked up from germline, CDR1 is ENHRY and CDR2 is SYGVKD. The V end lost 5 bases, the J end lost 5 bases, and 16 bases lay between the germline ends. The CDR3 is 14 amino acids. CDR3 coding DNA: TGTGCCATCAGTCGCTTTCCCAGGACCCACGAGCAGTACTTC. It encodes CAISRFPRTHEQYF.

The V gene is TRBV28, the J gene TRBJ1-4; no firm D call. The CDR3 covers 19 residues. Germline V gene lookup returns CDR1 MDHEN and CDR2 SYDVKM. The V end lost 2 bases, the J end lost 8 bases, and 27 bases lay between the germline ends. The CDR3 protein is CASSLMRVRRQNYIEKLFF. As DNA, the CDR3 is TGTGCCAGCAGTTTAATGAGGGTTCGGCGGCAAAATTACATAGAAAAACTGTTTTTT.

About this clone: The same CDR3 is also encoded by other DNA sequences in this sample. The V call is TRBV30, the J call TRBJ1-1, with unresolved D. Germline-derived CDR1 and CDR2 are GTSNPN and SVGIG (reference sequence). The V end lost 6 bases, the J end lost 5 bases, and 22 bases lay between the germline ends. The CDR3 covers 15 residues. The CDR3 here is CACTSPQTLSTEAFF. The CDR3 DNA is TGTGCCTGCACCTCACCGCAGACTCTGTCGACTGAAGCTTTCTTT.

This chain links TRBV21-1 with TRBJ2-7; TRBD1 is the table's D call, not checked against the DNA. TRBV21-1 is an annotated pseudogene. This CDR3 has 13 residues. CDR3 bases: TGTGCCAGCACCATACCACTTTACAGGGGAAGGGCCTTC. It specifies CASTIPLYRGRAF.

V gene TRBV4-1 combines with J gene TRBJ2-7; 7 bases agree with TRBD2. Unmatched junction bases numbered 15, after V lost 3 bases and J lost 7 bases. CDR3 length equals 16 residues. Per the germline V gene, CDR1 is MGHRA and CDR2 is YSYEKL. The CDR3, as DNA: TGCGCCAGCAGCCAGCCCTCTAGCGGTCTTTTTTGGGAGCAGTACTTC. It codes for CASSQPSSGLFWEQYF.

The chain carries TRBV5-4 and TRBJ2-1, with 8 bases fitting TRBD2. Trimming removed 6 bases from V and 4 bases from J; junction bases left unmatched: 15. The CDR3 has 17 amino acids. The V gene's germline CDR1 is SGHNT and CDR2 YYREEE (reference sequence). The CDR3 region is CASKGLDGRDLYNEQFF. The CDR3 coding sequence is TGTGCCAGCAAAGGGCTCGACGGGAGGGATCTATACAATGAGCAGTTCTTC.

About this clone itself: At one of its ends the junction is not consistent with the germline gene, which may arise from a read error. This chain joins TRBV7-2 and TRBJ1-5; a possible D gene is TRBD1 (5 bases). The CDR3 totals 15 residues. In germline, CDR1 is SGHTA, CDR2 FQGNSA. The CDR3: CASSPNPWGTEGLNF. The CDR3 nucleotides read TGTGCCAGCAGCCCCAACCCGTGGGGGACGGAGGGCTTAAATTTT.

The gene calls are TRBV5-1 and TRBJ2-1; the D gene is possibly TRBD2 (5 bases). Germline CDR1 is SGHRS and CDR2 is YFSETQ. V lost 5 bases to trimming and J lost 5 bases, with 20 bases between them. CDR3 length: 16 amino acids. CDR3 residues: CASSRRKGPWDNEQFF. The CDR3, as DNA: TGCGCCAGCAGTCGGAGGAAGGGCCCCTGGGACAATGAGCAGTTCTTC.

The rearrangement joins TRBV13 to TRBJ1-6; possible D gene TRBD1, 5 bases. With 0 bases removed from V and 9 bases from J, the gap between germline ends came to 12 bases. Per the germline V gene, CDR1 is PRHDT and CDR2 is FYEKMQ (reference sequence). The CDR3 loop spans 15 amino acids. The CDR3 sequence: CASSLGAGSGSPLHF. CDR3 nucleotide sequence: TGTGCCAGCAGCTTAGGGGCAGGGTCAGGTTCACCCCTCCACTTT.